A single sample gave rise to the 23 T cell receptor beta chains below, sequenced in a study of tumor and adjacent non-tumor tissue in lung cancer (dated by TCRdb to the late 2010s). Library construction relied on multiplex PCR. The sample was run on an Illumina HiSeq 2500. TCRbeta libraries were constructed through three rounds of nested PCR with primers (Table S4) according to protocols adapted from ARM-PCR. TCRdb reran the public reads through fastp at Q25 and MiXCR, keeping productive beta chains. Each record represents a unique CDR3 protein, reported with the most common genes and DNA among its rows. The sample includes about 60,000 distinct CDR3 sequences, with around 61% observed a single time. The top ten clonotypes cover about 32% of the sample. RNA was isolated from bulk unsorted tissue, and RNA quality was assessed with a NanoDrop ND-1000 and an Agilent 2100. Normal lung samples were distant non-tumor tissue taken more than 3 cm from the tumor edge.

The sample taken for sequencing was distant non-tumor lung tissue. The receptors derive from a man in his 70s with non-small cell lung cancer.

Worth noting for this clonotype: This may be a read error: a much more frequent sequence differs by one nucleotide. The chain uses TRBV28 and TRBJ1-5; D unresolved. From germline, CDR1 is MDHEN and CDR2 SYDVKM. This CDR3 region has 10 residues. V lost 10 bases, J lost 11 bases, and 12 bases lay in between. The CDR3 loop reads CATYGVSQHF. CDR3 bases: TGTGCCACCTACGGGGTCTCCCAGCATTTT.

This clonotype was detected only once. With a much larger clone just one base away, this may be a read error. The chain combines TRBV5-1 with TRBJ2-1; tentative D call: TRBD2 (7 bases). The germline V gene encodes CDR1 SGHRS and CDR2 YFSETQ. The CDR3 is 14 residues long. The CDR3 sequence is CAGSLGGPFNEQFF. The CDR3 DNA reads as TGCGCCGGCAGCTTGGGGGGGCCCTTTAATGAGCAGTTCTTC.

This CDR3 is CASSQDIGHVFF. The DNA of the CDR3 is TGCGCCAGCAGCCAGGATATCGGCCATGTGTTCTTC. The chain joins TRBV4-1 to TRBJ2-1, with D unresolved. The CDR3 covers 12 residues. Between the trimmed V and J ends, which lost 3 bases and 15 bases, there was a span of 15 bases. Germline CDR1 and CDR2: MGHRA and YSYEKL.

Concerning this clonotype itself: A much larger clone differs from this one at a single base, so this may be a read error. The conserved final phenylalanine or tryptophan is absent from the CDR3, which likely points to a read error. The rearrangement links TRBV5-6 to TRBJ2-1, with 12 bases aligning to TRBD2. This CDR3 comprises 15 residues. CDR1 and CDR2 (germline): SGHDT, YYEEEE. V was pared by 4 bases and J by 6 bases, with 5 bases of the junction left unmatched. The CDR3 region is CASSEGLAGLNEQFL. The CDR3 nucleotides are TGTGCCAGCAGCGAAGGACTAGCGGGACTCAATGAGCAGTTCCTC.

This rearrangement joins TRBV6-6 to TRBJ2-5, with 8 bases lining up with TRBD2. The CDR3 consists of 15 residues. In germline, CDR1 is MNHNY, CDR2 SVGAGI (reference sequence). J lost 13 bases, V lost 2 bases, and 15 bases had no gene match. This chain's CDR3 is CASSYEASGQRGLYF. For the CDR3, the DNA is TGTGCCAGCAGTTACGAGGCTAGCGGGCAACGGGGCCTGTACTTC.

Here the CDR3 reads CASSLSDSNQPQHF. CDR3 nucleotide sequence: TGTGCCAGCAGTTTGTCGGACAGCAATCAGCCCCAGCATTTT. The chain links TRBV6-1 to TRBJ1-5; D ambiguous. This CDR3 has 14 residues. V lost 5 bases, J lost 1 base, and 9 bases lay in between. Germline loops: CDR1 MNHNS, CDR2 SASEGT.

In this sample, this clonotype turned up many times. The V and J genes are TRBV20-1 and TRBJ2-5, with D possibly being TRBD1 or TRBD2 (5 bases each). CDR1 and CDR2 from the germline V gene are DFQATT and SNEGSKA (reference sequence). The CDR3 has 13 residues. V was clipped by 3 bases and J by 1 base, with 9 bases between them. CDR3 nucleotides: TGCAGTGCTAGGGGACGGTTCCAAGAGACCCAGTACTTC. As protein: CSARGRFQETQYF.

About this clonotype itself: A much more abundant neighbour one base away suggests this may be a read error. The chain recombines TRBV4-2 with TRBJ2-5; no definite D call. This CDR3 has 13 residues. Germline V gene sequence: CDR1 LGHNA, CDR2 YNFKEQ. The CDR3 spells CASSQSPQETQCF. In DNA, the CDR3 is TGTGCCAGCAGCCAATCCCCTCAAGAGACCCAGTGCTTC.

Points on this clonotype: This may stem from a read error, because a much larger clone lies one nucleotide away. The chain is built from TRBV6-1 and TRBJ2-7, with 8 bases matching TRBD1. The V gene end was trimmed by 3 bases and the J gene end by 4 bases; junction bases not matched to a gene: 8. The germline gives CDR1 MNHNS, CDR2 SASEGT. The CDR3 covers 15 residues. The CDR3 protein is CASSDIGQGAYEQYF. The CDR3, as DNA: TGTGCCAGCAGTGATATTGGGCAGGGGGCGTACGAGCAGTACTTC.

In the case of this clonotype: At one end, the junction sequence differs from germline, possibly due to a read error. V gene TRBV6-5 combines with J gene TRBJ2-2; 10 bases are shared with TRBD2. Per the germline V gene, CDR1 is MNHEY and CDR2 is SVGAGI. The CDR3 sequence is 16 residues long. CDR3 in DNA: TGTGCCAGCAGCCTCATAAGCGGGAGGGCCTTCGGGGAGCTGATTTTT. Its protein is CASSLISGRAFGELIF.

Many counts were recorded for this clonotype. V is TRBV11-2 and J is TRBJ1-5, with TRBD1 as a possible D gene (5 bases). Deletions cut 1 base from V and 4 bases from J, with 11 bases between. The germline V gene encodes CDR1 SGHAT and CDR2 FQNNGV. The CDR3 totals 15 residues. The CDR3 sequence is CASSLGGVANQPQHF. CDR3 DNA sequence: TGTGCCAGCAGCTTAGGAGGGGTCGCAAATCAGCCCCAGCATTTT.

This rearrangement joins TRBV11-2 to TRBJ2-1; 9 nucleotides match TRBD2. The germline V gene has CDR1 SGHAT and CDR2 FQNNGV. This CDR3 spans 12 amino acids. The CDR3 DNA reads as TGTGTCAGTACCAGCGGGGGGCTACCTGAGTTCTTC. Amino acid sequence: CVSTSGGLPEFF. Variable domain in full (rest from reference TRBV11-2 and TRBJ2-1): EAGVAQSPRYKIIEKRQSVAFWCNPISGHATLYWYQQILGQGPKLLIQFQNNGVVDDSQLPKDRFSAERLKGVDSTLKIQPAKLEDSAVYLCVSTSGGLPEFFGPGTRLTVL.

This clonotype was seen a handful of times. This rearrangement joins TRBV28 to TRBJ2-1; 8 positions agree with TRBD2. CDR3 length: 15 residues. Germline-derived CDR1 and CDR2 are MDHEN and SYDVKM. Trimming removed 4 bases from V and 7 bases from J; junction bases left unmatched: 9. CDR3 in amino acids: CASSSAQRGRNEQFF. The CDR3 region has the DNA TGTGCCAGCAGTTCTGCGCAGCGGGGGAGGAATGAGCAGTTCTTC.

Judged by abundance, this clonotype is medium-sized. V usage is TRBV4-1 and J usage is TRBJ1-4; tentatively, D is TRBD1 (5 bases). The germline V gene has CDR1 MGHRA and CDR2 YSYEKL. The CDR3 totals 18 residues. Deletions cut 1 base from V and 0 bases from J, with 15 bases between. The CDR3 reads CASSQGFRELSTNEKLFF. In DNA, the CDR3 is TGCGCCAGCAGCCAAGGGTTCAGGGAACTATCAACTAATGAAAAACTGTTTTTT.

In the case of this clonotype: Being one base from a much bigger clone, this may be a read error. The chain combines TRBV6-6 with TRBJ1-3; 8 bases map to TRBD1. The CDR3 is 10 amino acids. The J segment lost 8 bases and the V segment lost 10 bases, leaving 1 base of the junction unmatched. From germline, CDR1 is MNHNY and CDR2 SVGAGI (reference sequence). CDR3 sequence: CANRGDTIYF. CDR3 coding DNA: TGTGCCAACAGGGGGGACACCATATATTTT.

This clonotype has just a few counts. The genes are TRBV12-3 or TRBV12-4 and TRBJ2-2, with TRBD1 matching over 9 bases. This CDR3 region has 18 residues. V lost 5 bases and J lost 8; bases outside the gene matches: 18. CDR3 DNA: TGTGCCAGCAGTGGCTACTATGGGACAGGGATCATCGCGGGGGAGCTGTTTTTT. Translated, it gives CASSGYYGTGIIAGELFF.

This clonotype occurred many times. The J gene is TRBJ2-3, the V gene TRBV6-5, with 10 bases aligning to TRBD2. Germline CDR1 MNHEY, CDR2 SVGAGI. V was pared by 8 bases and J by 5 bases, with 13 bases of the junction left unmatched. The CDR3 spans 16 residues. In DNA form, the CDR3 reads TGTGCCAGCCGGCCGGTGGCTAGCGGGAGAATAGATACGCAGTATTTT. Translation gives CASRPVASGRIDTQYF.

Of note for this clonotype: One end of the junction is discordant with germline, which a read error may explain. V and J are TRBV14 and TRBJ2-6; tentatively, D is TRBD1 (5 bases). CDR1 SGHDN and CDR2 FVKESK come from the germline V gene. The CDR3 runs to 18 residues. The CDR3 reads CAISQDEQQGTGANLLTF. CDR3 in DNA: TGTGCCATCAGCCAAGATGAGCAGCAGGGTACTGGGGCCAACCTCCTGACTTTC.

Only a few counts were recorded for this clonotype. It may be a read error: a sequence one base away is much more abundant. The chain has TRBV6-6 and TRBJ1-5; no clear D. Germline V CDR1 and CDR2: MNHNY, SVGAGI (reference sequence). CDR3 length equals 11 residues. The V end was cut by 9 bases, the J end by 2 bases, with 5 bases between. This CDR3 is CASEGNQPQHF. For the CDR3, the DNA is TGTGCCAGTGAAGGCAATCAGCCCCAGCATTTT.

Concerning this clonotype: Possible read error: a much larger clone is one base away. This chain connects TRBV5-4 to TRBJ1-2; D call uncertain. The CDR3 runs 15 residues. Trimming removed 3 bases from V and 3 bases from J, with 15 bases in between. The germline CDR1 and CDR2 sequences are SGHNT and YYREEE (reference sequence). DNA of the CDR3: TGTGCCAGCAGCTCCCCCTCGGAAGGCTACTATGGCTACACCTTC. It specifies CASSSPSEGYYGYTF. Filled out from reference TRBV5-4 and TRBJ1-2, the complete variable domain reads ETGVTQSPTHLIKTRGQQVTLRCSSQSGHNTVSWYQQALGQGPQFIFQYYREEENGRGNFPPRFSGLQFPNYSSELNVNALELDDSALYLCASSSPSEGYYGYTFGSGTRLTVV.

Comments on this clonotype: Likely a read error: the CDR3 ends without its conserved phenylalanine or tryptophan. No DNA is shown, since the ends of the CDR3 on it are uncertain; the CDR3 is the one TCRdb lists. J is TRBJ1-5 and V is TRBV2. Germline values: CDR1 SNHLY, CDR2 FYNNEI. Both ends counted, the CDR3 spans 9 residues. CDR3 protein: CASIGPLHS.

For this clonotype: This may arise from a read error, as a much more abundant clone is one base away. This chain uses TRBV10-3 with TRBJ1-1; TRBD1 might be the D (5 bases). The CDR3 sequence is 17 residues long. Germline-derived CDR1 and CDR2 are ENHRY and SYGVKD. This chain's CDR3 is CAIRSHPGRSMNTGAFF. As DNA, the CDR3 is TGTGCCATCAGGTCCCATCCGGGACGGAGTATGAACACTGGAGCTTTCTTT.

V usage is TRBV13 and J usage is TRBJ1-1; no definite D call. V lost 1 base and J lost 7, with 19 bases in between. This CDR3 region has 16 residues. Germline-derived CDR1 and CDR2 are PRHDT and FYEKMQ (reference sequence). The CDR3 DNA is TGTGCCAGCAGCTTAGCAGGTCCTAATCGGGTTGTTGAAGCTTTCTTT. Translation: CASSLAGPNRVVEAFF.